Listed below are T cell receptor beta chains from one sample, sequenced in a study of CD8 T cells in ankylosing spondylitis. TCRdb called the 5' RACE reads again in MiXCR, with one record for every CDR3 protein. This table has 120,000 to 150,000 distinct CDR3 sequences, roughly 8.4% appearing once. The specimen was synovial fluid, either unsorted or a sorted T cell fraction (not recorded which). The source is a male donor with ankylosing spondylitis. Each CDR3 is given with its conserved first and last residue. The D gene is left open where the match is weak. Only some rows state a clone size, as once, few, many or a class for expanded clones.

j_call cdr3_length d_call v_call clone_size cdr3_aa cdr3_nt
TRBJ1-5 13 - TRBV4-3 many CASSQDSHQPQHF TGCGCCAGCAGCCAAGATTCCCACCAGCCCCAGCATTTT
TRBJ2-5 16 TRBD2 TRBV28 few CASTLQSGSGWETQYF TGTGCCAGCACCCTCCAAAGCGGGAGTGGATGGGAGACCCAGTACTTC
TRBJ2-7 13 - TRBV4-3 many CASSPELIDEQYF TGCGCCAGCAGCCCCGAGTTGATAGACGAGCAGTACTTC
TRBJ2-7 14 TRBD2 TRBV28 - CASKGAGGPQEQYF TGTGCCAGCAAAGGTGCGGGGGGGCCGCAAGAGCAGTACTTC
TRBJ2-1 15 - TRBV7-9 many CASSPPGVIYNEQFF TGTGCCAGCAGCCCCCCTGGGGTTATCTACAATGAGCAGTTCTTC
TRBJ2-2 13 - TRBV2 few CATSGRNTGELFF TGTGCCACCTCGGGACGGAACACCGGGGAGCTGTTTTTT
TRBJ2-7 13 TRBD1 TRBV7-8 - CASSPSTGDEQYF TGTGCCAGCAGCCCGTCAACAGGGGACGAGCAGTACTTC
TRBJ1-1 13 - TRBV2 many CASSLTANTEAFF TGTGCCAGCAGTCTAACAGCGAACACTGAAGCTTTCTTT
TRBJ2-1 16 TRBD2 TRBV19 - CASSTPGTSGGNEQFF TGTGCCAGTAGTACTCCCGGGACTAGCGGAGGCAATGAGCAGTTCTTC
TRBJ1-1 15 - TRBV5-1 few CASSLVGSGNTEAFF TGCGCCAGCAGCTTGGTAGGCAGTGGGAACACTGAAGCTTTCTTT
TRBJ2-1 14 TRBD1 TRBV10-3 - CAIRPGQMYNEQFF TGTGCCATCAGGCCGGGACAGATGTACAATGAGCAGTTCTTC
TRBJ2-5 17 TRBD1 TRBV28 - CASSSSGTGIHQETQYF TGTGCCAGCAGTTCTTCAGGGACAGGGATACACCAAGAGACCCAGTACTTC
TRBJ2-3 18 - TRBV20-1 - CSGAGRDLGSPGTDTQYF TGCAGTGGCGCCGGTCGGGACTTGGGTTCCCCCGGCACAGATACGCAGTATTTT
TRBJ1-2 16 - TRBV7-2 many CASSLNLLRGNYGYTF TGTGCCAGCAGCTTAAACCTCTTGCGGGGTAACTATGGCTACACCTTC
TRBJ2-1 15 TRBD2 TRBV28 many CASTRLAGGHGEQFF TGTGCCAGCACCCGACTAGCGGGAGGGCATGGTGAGCAGTTCTTC
TRBJ2-1 13 - TRBV24-1 many CATALGGAHEQFF TGTGCCACCGCTCTTGGAGGGGCCCATGAGCAGTTCTTC
TRBJ1-4 14 - TRBV28 many CASSPYEGGEKLFF TGTGCCAGCAGCCCTTACGAGGGTGGGGAAAAACTGTTTTTT
TRBJ1-6 12 - TRBV9 few CASSEGNSPLHF TGTGCCAGCAGCGAGGGGAATTCACCCCTCCACTTT
TRBJ1-5 13 - TRBV7-2 many CASSPTPGTSGTF TGTGCCAGCAGCCCAACCCCCGGGACTTCGGGGACCTTT
TRBJ2-3 16 TRBD2 TRBV12-3/TRBV12-4 many CASSASSGNWRDTQYF TGTGCCAGCAGCGCCTCTAGCGGGAACTGGAGAGATACGCAGTATTTT
TRBJ2-1 14 - TRBV6-1 many CASTKAPSSSEQFF TGTGCCAGCACTAAAGCCCCCTCTTCTAGCGAGCAGTTCTTC
TRBJ2-1 13 - TRBV7-2 - CASSLMTENEQFF TGTGCCAGCAGCCTAATGACAGAAAATGAGCAGTTCTTC
TRBJ2-7 17 - TRBV7-8 many CASSLLPWTSGSYEQYF TGTGCCAGCAGCTTACTCCCTTGGACGTCGGGTTCCTACGAGCAGTACTTC
TRBJ2-7 11 - TRBV20-1 many CSARPSGEQYF TGCAGTGCTAGACCCTCTGGAGAGCAGTACTTC
TRBJ2-1 15 - TRBV11-2 few CASSFGAGAYNEQFF TGTGCCAGCAGCTTTGGGGCCGGAGCCTACAATGAGCAGTTCTTC
TRBJ1-3 13 - TRBV28 - CASTMGSGNTIYF TGTGCCAGCACCATGGGCTCTGGAAACACCATATATTTT
TRBJ2-7 14 - TRBV20-1 many CSARDRVNPYEQYF TGCAGTGCTAGAGACAGGGTGAACCCCTACGAGCAGTACTTC
TRBJ2-5 13 - TRBV5-1 few CASSSQLQETQYF TGCGCCAGCAGTAGTCAACTCCAAGAGACCCAGTACTTC
TRBJ2-7 13 TRBD1 TRBV7-2 - CASRQGPSYEQYF TGTGCCAGCAGACAGGGGCCCTCCTACGAGCAGTACTTC
TRBJ1-1 12 TRBD1 TRBV27 many CASSFAGQGSFF TGTGCCAGCAGTTTTGCGGGACAGGGTAGTTTCTTT
TRBJ1-2 15 - TRBV7-2 many CASSLGRGADYGYTF TGTGCCAGCAGCTTAGGGCGGGGGGCTGACTATGGCTACACCTTC
TRBJ1-1 15 TRBD1 TRBV7-2 many CASSSQTGGVTEAFF TGTGCCAGCAGCTCCCAGACAGGGGGCGTCACTGAAGCTTTCTTT
TRBJ2-7 15 TRBD1 TRBV7-2 - CASSSRTGGPYEQYF TGTGCCAGCAGCAGCCGGACAGGGGGCCCCTACGAGCAGTACTTC
TRBJ1-2 14 - TRBV20-1 few CSAREQAGHYGYTF TGCAGTGCTAGAGAACAGGCCGGGCACTATGGCTACACCTTC
TRBJ1-1 13 - TRBV2 - CASNFDSTTEAFF TGTGCCAGCAATTTCGACAGTACCACTGAAGCTTTCTTT